This record covers a single T cell receptor (beta chain). V shed 3 bases and J 9 bases; nucleotides not matched to a gene: 9. The CDR3 extends over 15 amino acids. Germline V lookup: CDR1 MNHEY, CDR2 SMNVEV (reference sequence). The source of the sample is a study of blood T cell repertoires in COVID-19. Study overall: The United States, Italy and Spain were the sources of the acute and convalescent COVID-19 samples. T cells, B-cell-depleted T cells, or PBMCs provided the cDNA or gDNA that served as material.

Source study methods: The assay estimated nucleated cells by amplifying reference gene primers. The method was immunoSEQ multiplex PCR; TCRdb's version includes in-frame clones alone and lacks a portion of them. V and J calls and clone size are as listed in that table; D and trimming were resolved from the DNA. The sample records 95,000 to 110,000 clones, 70% to 90% being singletons. V gene TRBV27 combines with J gene TRBJ2-3, with 10 nucleotides matching TRBD2. This receptor was taken from a human donor in a cohort sampled during active COVID-19. The sample consisted of peripheral blood. This CDR3 is CASSFSGLAASTQYF. The CDR3 DNA is TGTGCCAGCAGTTTTTCTGGACTAGCGGCATCAACGCAGTATTTT.